The 9 T cell receptor beta chains reported below all come from one sample, sequenced in a study of neoadjuvant anti-PD-1 for oral cavity cancer (dated by TCRdb to the early 2020s). This sample's time point label indicates: before neoadjuvant nivolumab. The receptor library was made with the immunoSEQ multiplex PCR assay. The immuneACCESS repertoire file appears here via TCRdb, limited to in-frame rearrangements. These files lack a portion of the clones; in checked studies, under half of the deficit traces to unresolved V genes, and the cause of the others is not known. In all, the sample holds more than 5,000 clones, and just under 60% of those were seen once. The ten largest clones represent 7.5% to 9.5% of the sample. The sample in question was tumor tissue, obtained before nivolumab (anti-PD-1) treatment. The receptor set was obtained from a person between 35 and 79 years old with oral cavity squamous cell carcinoma.

This clone was observed a handful of times. The chain carries TRBV2 and TRBJ1-5, with D possibly matching TRBD1 (5 bases). This CDR3 has 13 residues. Germline V lookup: CDR1 SNHLY, CDR2 FYNNEI. V lost 8 bases and J 2 bases, leaving 10 bases between the germline ends. Written as DNA, the CDR3 is TGTGCCAGCGGGGGTGATGGCAATCAGCCCCAGCATTTT. It encodes CASGGDGNQPQHF.

The CDR3 DNA reads TGTGCCAGCAAGTGGACCCAAAACACCTACGAGCAGTACTTC. This gives the protein CASKWTQNTYEQYF. The chain recombines TRBV2 with TRBJ2-7; unclear D gene. V gave up 7 bases and J gave up 2 bases, with 15 bases separating them. The germline V gene encodes CDR1 SNHLY and CDR2 FYNNEI. The CDR3 consists of 14 residues.

The V and J genes are TRBV28 and TRBJ2-2; TRBD1 matches 10 bases. The CDR3 loop spans 15 amino acids. Germline V lookup: CDR1 MDHEN, CDR2 SYDVKM. J lost 6 bases, V lost 3 bases, and 4 bases had no gene match. The CDR3 sequence: CASSLTGGAAGELFF. The CDR3, as DNA: TGTGCCAGCAGTTTGACAGGGGGCGCGGCCGGGGAGCTGTTTTTT.

This clone appeared a few times. The V and J genes are TRBV7-9 and TRBJ2-7; TRBD2 might be the D (7 bases). Germline V lookup: CDR1 SEHNR, CDR2 FQNEAQ (reference sequence). The CDR3 totals 15 residues. Trimming took 3 bases from V and 1 from J, leaving 13 bases between them. In nucleotides, the CDR3 is TGTGCCAGCAGCTTTTCGGGGGGCCTATCCTACGAGCAGTACTTC. Translation: CASSFSGGLSYEQYF.

The chain employs TRBV30 and TRBJ1-5; no reliable D call. The CDR3 has 14 residues. Germline-derived CDR1 and CDR2 are GTSNPN and SVGIG (reference sequence). With 5 bases removed from V and 2 bases from J, the gap between germline ends came to 13 bases. The DNA of the CDR3 is TGTGCCTGGGGCCCCACGGGCGGCAATCAGCCCCAGCATTTT. Residues: CAWGPTGGNQPQHF.

The table lists this clone with a few counts. V gene TRBV28 combines with J gene TRBJ1-2; D call uncertain. Germline CDR1 and CDR2: MDHEN and SYDVKM. V was shortened by 5 bases and J by 5 bases, with 18 bases between the two germline ends. This CDR3 is 15 amino acids long. The CDR3: CASSPRWKNLYGYTF. For the CDR3, the DNA is TGTGCCAGCAGTCCGAGGTGGAAGAACCTTTATGGCTACACCTTC.

The chain links TRBV11-3 to TRBJ2-7; D is perhaps TRBD1 (5 bases). Germline assignment: CDR1 SGHNT and CDR2 YENEEA. Trimming left V 7 bases short and J 3 bases short, with 19 bases between. The CDR3 is made up of 15 amino acids. The CDR3 DNA reads as TGTGCCAGCACCGACCCAAGGGGCGTGGGCTACGAGCAGTACTTC. It specifies CASTDPRGVGYEQYF.

The CDR3 nucleotides read TGTGCCTGGAGCCGTGGCGGGGTCCTATCTGGAAACACCATATATTTT. Translated, it gives CAWSRGGVLSGNTIYF. The V call is TRBV30, the J call TRBJ1-3, with D unresolved. The CDR3 extends over 16 amino acids. Germline CDR1 reads GTSNPN; CDR2 reads SVGIG (reference sequence). Trimming removed 3 bases at V and 1 base at J, with 16 bases between.

This sequence joins TRBV5-4 and TRBJ2-5; D may correspond to TRBD1 or TRBD2 (5 bases each). Trimming removed 6 bases from V and 2 bases from J, with 17 bases in between. This CDR3 is 15 amino acids long. In germline, CDR1 is SGHNT, CDR2 YYREEE (reference sequence). CDR3 bases: TGTGCCAGCACCGATGACCCGGGACCTCAAGAGACCCAGTACTTC. It specifies CASTDDPGPQETQYF.